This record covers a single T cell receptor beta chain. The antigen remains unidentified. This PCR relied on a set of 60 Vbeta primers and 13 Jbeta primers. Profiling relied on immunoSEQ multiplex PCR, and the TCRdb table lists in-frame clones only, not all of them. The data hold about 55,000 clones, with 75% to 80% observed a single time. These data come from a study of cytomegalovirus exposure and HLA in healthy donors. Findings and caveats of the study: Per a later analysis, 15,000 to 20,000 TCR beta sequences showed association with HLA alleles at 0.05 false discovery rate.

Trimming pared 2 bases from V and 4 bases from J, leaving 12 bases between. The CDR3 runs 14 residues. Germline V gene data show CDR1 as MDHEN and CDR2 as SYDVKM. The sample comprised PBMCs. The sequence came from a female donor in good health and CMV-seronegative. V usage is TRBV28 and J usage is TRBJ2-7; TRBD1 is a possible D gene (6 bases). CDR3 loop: CASSLGGRGYEQYF. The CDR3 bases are TGTGCCAGCAGTTTAGGCGGCAGGGGATACGAGCAGTACTTC.